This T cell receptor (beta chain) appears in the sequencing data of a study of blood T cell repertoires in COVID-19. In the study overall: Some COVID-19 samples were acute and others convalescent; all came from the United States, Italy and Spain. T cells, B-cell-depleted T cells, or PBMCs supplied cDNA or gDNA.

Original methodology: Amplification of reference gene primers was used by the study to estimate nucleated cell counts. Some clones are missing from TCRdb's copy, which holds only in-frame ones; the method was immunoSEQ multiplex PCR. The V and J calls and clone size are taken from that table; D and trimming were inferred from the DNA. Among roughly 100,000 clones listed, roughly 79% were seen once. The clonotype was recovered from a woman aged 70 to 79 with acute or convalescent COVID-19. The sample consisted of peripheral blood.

CDR3 DNA: TGTGCCAGCTCCACGGGGATGAACACTGAAGCTTTCTTT. As protein: CASSTGMNTEAFF. The rearrangement links TRBV18 to TRBJ1-1; D is uncertain. The V gene's germline CDR1 is KGHSH and CDR2 LQKENI. Trimming removed 6 bases at V and 0 bases at J, with 8 bases between. The CDR3 covers 13 residues.